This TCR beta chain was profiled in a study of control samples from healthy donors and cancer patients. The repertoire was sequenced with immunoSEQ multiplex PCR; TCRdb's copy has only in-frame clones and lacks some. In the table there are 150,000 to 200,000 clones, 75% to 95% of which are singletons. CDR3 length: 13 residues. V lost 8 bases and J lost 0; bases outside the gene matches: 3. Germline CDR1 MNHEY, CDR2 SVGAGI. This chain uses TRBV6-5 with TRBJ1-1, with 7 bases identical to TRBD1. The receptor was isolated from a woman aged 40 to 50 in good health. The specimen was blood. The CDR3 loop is CASGQVMNTEAFF. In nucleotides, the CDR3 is TGTGCCAGCGGACAGGTCATGAACACTGAAGCTTTCTTT.